What follows are 25 T cell receptor beta chains derived from one specimen sequenced in a study of T cell repertoires in cytomegalovirus infection. TCRdb passed the reads through MiXCR, listing each CDR3 protein once. The data contain over 95,000 distinct CDR3 sequences, over 25% of them singletons. Antigen specificity for these receptors is unknown. The sequencing here drew on CD8+ T cells from cultured PBMCs, taken from culture after CMV antigen stimulation. The receptors stem from a human donor in good health (CMV status not recorded). Some clones in this sample may be carry-over from other donors' samples.

The chain joins TRBV28 to TRBJ1-6, with D possibly matching TRBD1 (6 bases). The germline CDR1 and CDR2 sequences are MDHEN and SYDVKM. The CDR3 runs 14 residues. V was clipped by 5 bases and J by 10 bases, with 15 bases between them. This chain's CDR3 is CASSEVQGQSPLHF. CDR3 DNA sequence: TGTGCCAGCAGTGAGGTCCAGGGACAATCACCCCTCCACTTT. Together with reference TRBV28 and TRBJ1-6, the CDR3 gives the full variable domain: DVKVTQSSRYLVKRTGEKVFLECVQDMDHENMFWYRQDPGLGLRLIYFSYDVKMKEKGDIPEGYSVSREKKERFSLILESASTNQTSMYLCASSEVQGQSPLHFGNGTRLTVT.

This clonotype was observed a handful of times. The chain carries TRBV6-2 or TRBV6-3 and TRBJ2-1; D not resolved. The V and J ends lost 7 bases and 7 bases respectively, with 26 bases between them. The CDR3 sequence is 17 residues long. The germline CDR1 and CDR2 sequences are MNHEY and SVGEGT. The CDR3 here is CASTLGPEAWALNEQFF. CDR3 DNA: TGTGCCAGCACCCTAGGACCCGAAGCTTGGGCCCTTAATGAGCAGTTCTTC.

In its sample, this clonotype was seen a few times. The chain uses TRBV11-3 and TRBJ2-4; D unclear. Between the trimmed V and J ends, which lost 7 bases and 2 bases, there was a span of 15 bases. This CDR3 comprises 15 residues. Germline V gene data show CDR1 as SGHNT and CDR2 as YENEEA. The CDR3 DNA follows: TGTGCCAGCATCCTCCGGAACAGTACCAAAAACATTCAGTACTTC. This encodes CASILRNSTKNIQYF.

This chain uses TRBV5-4 with TRBJ1-2; no firm D call. The CDR3 consists of 14 residues. Germline CDR1 reads SGHNT; CDR2 reads YYREEE (reference sequence). Trimming left V 5 bases short and J 4 bases short, with 15 bases between. The CDR3 loop is CASSSDGIFYGYTF. The CDR3 nucleotides are TGTGCCAGCAGTTCGGACGGAATTTTCTATGGCTACACCTTC. The entire variable domain, with the rest obtained from reference TRBV5-4 and TRBJ1-2, is as follows: ETGVTQSPTHLIKTRGQQVTLRCSSQSGHNTVSWYQQALGQGPQFIFQYYREEENGRGNFPPRFSGLQFPNYSSELNVNALELDDSALYLCASSSDGIFYGYTFGSGTRLTVV.

The chain is built from TRBV7-8 and TRBJ2-3, with TRBD1 identical over 7 bases. The CDR3 loop spans 17 amino acids. Germline-derived CDR1 and CDR2 are SGHVS and FQNEAQ. The J segment lost 2 bases and the V segment lost 5 bases, leaving 13 bases of the junction unmatched. CDR3 sequence reads: CASSAPAVGQLTDTQYF. The CDR3, as DNA: TGTGCCAGCAGCGCGCCGGCGGTGGGACAGCTCACAGATACGCAGTATTTT.

The chain joins TRBV5-6 to TRBJ2-5; 10 bases match TRBD1. Germline V gives CDR1 SGHDT, CDR2 YYEEEE. The length of the CDR3 is 16 residues. J lost 4 bases, V lost 4 bases, and 10 bases had no gene match. The CDR3 loop is CASSQTRQGARETQYF. The CDR3 region has the DNA TGTGCCAGCAGCCAGACGAGACAGGGGGCTAGAGAGACCCAGTACTTC.

This clonotype was seen a handful of times. The V gene is TRBV6-2 or TRBV6-3, the J gene TRBJ1-6, with D unclear. CDR1 MNHEY and CDR2 SVGEGT come from the germline V gene. Trimming took 4 bases from V and 9 from J, leaving 7 bases between them. The CDR3 runs to 12 residues. The CDR3 coding sequence is TGTGCCAGCAGTTCGTTTGGTTCACCCCTCCACTTT. This encodes CASSSFGSPLHF.

V gene TRBV29-1 combines with J gene TRBJ1-1; TRBD1 is a possible D gene (5 bases). The CDR3 contains 14 residues. CDR1 is SQVTM and CDR2 is ANQGSEA in the germline V gene. V was clipped by 4 bases and J by 5 bases, with 17 bases between them. The CDR3: CSVVVSRAGTEAFF. The CDR3 DNA reads as TGCAGCGTTGTAGTCAGCAGGGCGGGGACTGAAGCTTTCTTT.

This clonotype was found many times. The gene calls are TRBV4-3 and TRBJ2-2; no clear D. The CDR3 covers 15 residues. V lost 4 bases and J lost 0, with 9 bases in between. Germline CDR1 is LGHNA and CDR2 is YSLEER. CDR3 sequence reads: CASSPYQSNTGELFF. CDR3 DNA: TGCGCCAGCAGCCCTTATCAATCGAACACCGGGGAGCTGTTTTTT.

This chain links TRBV6-2 or TRBV6-3 with TRBJ2-7, with 10 bases that match TRBD2. The germline V gene encodes CDR1 MNHEY and CDR2 SVGEGT. The CDR3 extends over 12 amino acids. V shed 7 bases, J shed 7 bases, and the junction held 4 bases outside the gene matches. The CDR3, as DNA: TGTGCCAGCACGCTAGCGGGGGATGAGCAGTACTTC. Translation gives CASTLAGDEQYF.

The sample holds many counts of this clonotype. Here the CDR3 reads CASSSQSGGSYGYTF. CDR3 nucleotide sequence: TGTGCCAGCAGCTCCCAAAGTGGGGGAAGCTATGGCTACACCTTC. The rearrangement uses TRBV11-2 and TRBJ1-2; D possibly corresponds to TRBD1 (5 bases). Germline CDR1 SGHAT, CDR2 FQNNGV. V gave up 4 bases and J gave up 4 bases, with 16 bases separating them. This CDR3 comprises 15 residues.

The chain recombines TRBV12-3 or TRBV12-4 with TRBJ1-5; TRBD1 might be the D (5 bases). Trimming took off 6 bases at V and 6 bases at J, with 15 bases between the two ends. The CDR3 runs 14 residues. The CDR3 bases are TGTGCCAGCAGCTCCAAGGGGATGACTCAGCCCCAGCATTTT. It yields the protein CASSSKGMTQPQHF.

The chain carries TRBV6-5 and TRBJ2-2, with a weak D call TRBD2 (6 bases). V lost 8 bases and J lost 2, with 21 bases in between. Looked up from germline, CDR1 is MNHEY and CDR2 is SVGAGI. This CDR3 has 17 amino acids. CDR3 sequence reads: CASGATLRRENTGELFF. In DNA form, the CDR3 reads TGTGCCAGCGGGGCGACCCTAAGGAGGGAAAACACCGGGGAGCTGTTTTTT.

The DNA for the CDR3 is TGTGCCAGCAGCAGCCCCACAGATACGCAGTATTTT. Protein product: CASSSPTDTQYF. The J gene is TRBJ2-3, the V gene TRBV5-5; D not certain. Between the trimmed V and J ends, which lost 4 bases and 2 bases, there was a span of 5 bases. Germline CDR1 SGHKS, CDR2 YYEKEE (reference sequence). The CDR3 contains 12 residues.

Notes on this clonotype: Germline and junction disagree at one end, which may indicate a read error. The rearrangement uses TRBV4-3 and TRBJ2-5, with TRBD1 matching over 8 bases. The CDR3 sequence is 14 residues long. Germline V gene sequence: CDR1 LGHNA, CDR2 YSLEER. The DNA for the CDR3 is TGCGCCAGCGGCCAAGATACAGGGGGGGAGACCCAGTACTTC. It translates to CASGQDTGGETQYF.

This clonotype has only a few counts. The chain carries TRBV7-6 and TRBJ2-7, with 9 bases fitting TRBD2. The CDR3 runs to 15 residues. Germline assignment: CDR1 SGHVS and CDR2 FNYEAQ. V was clipped by 7 bases and J by 3 bases; unmatched bases: 10. This CDR3 reads CASTQSGTSSYEQYF. The CDR3 DNA reads as TGTGCCAGCACCCAATCCGGGACTAGCAGCTACGAGCAGTACTTC.

V is TRBV11-3 and J is TRBJ1-1; a possible D gene is TRBD1 (6 bases). The V gene's germline CDR1 is SGHNT and CDR2 YENEEA. CDR3 length: 15 amino acids. V lost 5 bases, J lost 5 bases, and 18 bases lay in between. In DNA, the CDR3 is TGTGCCAGCAGCCCCGGGGGCCTATCGAATACTGAAGCTTTCTTT. This encodes CASSPGGLSNTEAFF.

This clonotype has only a few counts. This chain joins TRBV5-4 and TRBJ2-3; 11 nucleotides align to TRBD2. The V gene's germline CDR1 is SGHNT and CDR2 YYREEE (reference sequence). This CDR3 has 15 amino acids. V shed 5 bases and J 5 bases; nucleotides not matched to a gene: 7. The CDR3 nucleotides read TGTGCCAGCAGACCCGGACTAGCGGGTATAGATACGCAGTATTTT. As protein: CASRPGLAGIDTQYF. The full variable domain, with the rest looked up from reference TRBV5-4 and TRBJ2-3, is ETGVTQSPTHLIKTRGQQVTLRCSSQSGHNTVSWYQQALGQGPQFIFQYYREEENGRGNFPPRFSGLQFPNYSSELNVNALELDDSALYLCASRPGLAGIDTQYFGPGTRLTVL.

This clonotype has a count of ten or more. The chain joins TRBV6-5 to TRBJ1-4; D is possibly TRBD1 (5 bases). This CDR3 region has 15 residues. Germline V gives CDR1 MNHEY, CDR2 SVGAGI. The germline V and J ends were trimmed by 5 bases and 0 bases, with 10 bases remaining between them. The CDR3 DNA is TGTGCCAGCAGTGGGACCTCCGCAACTAATGAAAAACTGTTTTTT. It specifies CASSGTSATNEKLFF.

This sequence joins TRBV7-6 and TRBJ2-2; TRBD2 agrees at 12 bases. The CDR3 is 18 amino acids. The germline CDR1 and CDR2 sequences are SGHVS and FNYEAQ. The junction had 8 bases not matched to a gene; V was cut back by 4 bases and J by 2 bases. The CDR3 sequence is CASSYPTSGGTNTGELFF. CDR3 sequence (DNA): TGTGCCAGCAGCTACCCGACTAGCGGGGGAACCAACACCGGGGAGCTGTTTTTT.

V usage is TRBV5-6 and J usage is TRBJ1-4, with 7 bases fitting TRBD1. With V trimmed by 0 bases and J by 3 bases, 5 bases remained unmatched. This CDR3 has 16 residues. Germline-derived CDR1 and CDR2 are SGHDT and YYEEEE. The CDR3 is CASSLGAGTANEKLFF. The CDR3 DNA follows: TGTGCCAGCAGCTTGGGGGCCGGGACAGCTAATGAAAAACTGTTTTTT.

A few counts support this clonotype. V is TRBV10-3 and J is TRBJ2-3; D is unclear. V lost 2 bases, J lost 3 bases, and 12 bases lay in between. CDR1 is ENHRY and CDR2 is SYGVKD in the germline V gene. This CDR3 is built from 15 residues. The DNA of the CDR3 is TGTGCCATCAGTGAGGATCCCTCGGCGACAGATACGCAGTATTTT. This gives the protein CAISEDPSATDTQYF.

This clonotype has only a few counts. The rearrangement links TRBV12-3 or TRBV12-4 to TRBJ2-7; maybe TRBD1 (6 bases). The CDR3 runs to 15 residues. Trimming removed 5 bases at V and 0 bases at J, with 14 bases between. CDR3 loop: CASSHQGKGSYEQYF. CDR3 sequence (DNA): TGTGCCAGCAGTCACCAGGGGAAGGGCTCCTACGAGCAGTACTTC.

The chain is built from TRBV12-3 or TRBV12-4 and TRBJ2-3; D is uncertain. There are 14 residues in the CDR3. Trimming took off 4 bases at V and 5 bases at J, with 13 bases between the two ends. Here the CDR3 reads CASSSFPSEDTQYF. The CDR3 nucleotides are TGTGCCAGCAGTTCATTCCCTTCGGAAGATACGCAGTATTTT.

The rearrangement joins TRBV12-3 or TRBV12-4 to TRBJ2-2, with unresolved D. Trimming stripped 7 bases from V and 1 base from J, with 13 bases between. This CDR3 comprises 15 residues. The CDR3 protein is CASTPSSVNTGELFF. The CDR3 DNA is TGTGCCAGCACCCCTTCGTCGGTGAACACCGGGGAGCTGTTTTTT.